Presented here are 18 T cell receptor beta chains from one specimen sequenced in a study of blood T cells in healthy people across ages. PCR was performed a second time for about 7 to 12 cycles using a sample-barcoded 5' primer and a J-beta primer mix. TCRdb ran MiXCR on the 5' RACE reads and lists one entry per CDR3 protein. In the table there are roughly 1.9 million distinct CDR3 sequences, 39% of which are singletons. The sequenced material came from blood. The receptors shown here come from a human donor in good health.

Only a few counts were recorded for this clonotype. The genes are TRBV7-2 and TRBJ2-6, with 9 bases identical to TRBD1. The CDR3 loop spans 18 amino acids. The J segment lost 0 bases and the V segment lost 4 bases, leaving 7 bases of the junction unmatched. Per the germline V gene, CDR1 is SGHTA and CDR2 is FQGNSA. DNA for the CDR3: TGTGCCAGCAGCTCACGGGACAGGGATCTCTCTGGGGCCAACGTCCTGACTTTC. Translating it yields CASSSRDRDLSGANVLTF.

This clonotype has only one observation. The genes are TRBV7-2 and TRBJ2-7; no reliable D call. The J call may be incorrect, as the DNA end agrees better with TRBJ2-5. CDR3 length equals 13 residues. From germline, CDR1 is SGHTA and CDR2 FQGNSA. The CDR3 region has the DNA TGTGCCAGCAGCCCTGTCGTAAGAGAGACCCAGTACTTC. Its protein product is CASSPVVRETQYF.

This clonotype occurred once. The rearrangement links TRBV10-3 to TRBJ2-2; perhaps TRBD2 as D (5 bases). The CDR3 covers 15 residues. V lost 7 bases, J lost 1 base, and 13 bases lay in between. In germline, CDR1 is ENHRY, CDR2 SYGVKD. In DNA form, the CDR3 reads TGTGCCATCACCTCACTAGAAGGGAACACCGGGGAGCTGTTTTTT. It specifies CAITSLEGNTGELFF.

This clonotype was seen a handful of times. This chain connects TRBV5-5 to TRBJ1-2, with D perhaps TRBD1 (5 bases). This CDR3 contains 14 residues. Trimming took 0 bases from V and 7 from J, leaving 13 bases between them. Looked up from germline, CDR1 is SGHKS and CDR2 is YYEKEE (reference sequence). Here the CDR3 reads CASSLVLGQGGYTF. The CDR3 nucleotides read TGTGCCAGCAGCTTGGTGTTGGGGCAAGGTGGCTACACCTTC.

The V and J genes are TRBV6-1 and TRBJ2-5, with D hard to call. The CDR3 runs to 14 residues. Per germline, CDR1 MNHNS and CDR2 SASEGT. V was clipped by 2 bases and J by 1 base, with 8 bases between them. The chain's CDR3 is CASSEMGTQETQYF. The CDR3 nucleotides are TGTGCCAGCAGTGAAATGGGTACCCAAGAGACCCAGTACTTC.

The chain employs TRBV3-1 and TRBJ2-7; D remains unclear. Trimming shortened V by 3 bases and J by 6 bases, and 12 bases separated the two germline ends. Germline-derived CDR1 and CDR2 are LGHDT and YNNKEL (reference sequence). The CDR3 covers 13 residues. This CDR3 is CASSHRAGSEQYF. In nucleotides, the CDR3 is TGTGCCAGCAGCCATCGGGCTGGGTCCGAGCAGTACTTC.

This chain uses TRBV5-1 with TRBJ1-2; weak D call: TRBD1 (5 bases). The CDR3 runs to 14 residues. Germline-derived CDR1 and CDR2 are SGHRS and YFSETQ. The V gene lost 0 bases and the J gene lost 4 bases, with 10 bases spanning the gap. This CDR3 reads CASSLDYRTYGYTF. The CDR3 DNA is TGCGCCAGCAGCTTGGACTACAGGACCTATGGCTACACCTTC.

The CDR3 coding sequence is TGTGCCACCAGCCCAGGCCGAAACTATGGCTACACCTTC. Protein: CATSPGRNYGYTF. The rearrangement uses TRBV15 and TRBJ1-2; D gene unclear. The CDR3 loop spans 13 amino acids. Germline CDR1 LNHNV, CDR2 YYDKDF (reference sequence). V was cut by 5 bases and J by 2 bases, with 9 bases left in between.

The sample holds a few counts of this clonotype. The chain couples TRBV5-1 to TRBJ2-1; 9 bases are shared with TRBD1. The CDR3 runs to 19 residues. Losses at the gene ends were 8 bases for V and 1 base for J; bases not matched to a gene: 19. Germline CDR1 is SGHRS and CDR2 is YFSETQ. The CDR3 DNA is TGCGCCAGTACCCACGCTAATCCCCAACAGGGGGCTTCCTACAATGAGCAGTTCTTC. It translates to CASTHANPQQGASYNEQFF.

This clonotype came up once. The rearrangement uses TRBV5-1 and TRBJ2-1; possible D gene TRBD2, 5 bases. CDR1 is SGHRS and CDR2 is YFSETQ in the germline V gene. Trimming left V 6 bases short and J 0 bases short, with 10 bases between. The CDR3 has 14 amino acids. This CDR3 is CASNPGNSYNEQFF. Here the CDR3 DNA reads TGCGCCAGCAACCCGGGAAACTCCTACAATGAGCAGTTCTTC.

This clonotype was observed a handful of times. The V and J genes are TRBV12-3 or TRBV12-4 and TRBJ2-7; no definite D call. Trimming cost V 3 bases and J 6 bases, with 9 bases left between them. CDR3 size: 12 residues. CDR3 in DNA: TGTGCCAGCAGTTTGATCCCAAGCGAGCAGTACTTC. Translation gives CASSLIPSEQYF.

The J gene is TRBJ2-1, the V gene TRBV19; TRBD2 matches at 10 bases. The V segment lost 5 bases and the J segment 7 bases; nucleotides outside the gene matches: 5. Germline CDR1 and CDR2: LNHDA and SQIVND (reference sequence). This CDR3 is 14 amino acids long. The CDR3 DNA reads as TGTGCCAGTAGTCCGGGACTAGCGCCTAATGAGCAGTTCTTC. It is translated as CASSPGLAPNEQFF.

The chain uses TRBV7-9 and TRBJ2-5; D is undetermined. Trimming shortened V by 1 base and J by 5 bases, and 5 bases separated the two germline ends. Germline CDR1 and CDR2: SEHNR and FQNEAQ (reference sequence). This CDR3 has 12 residues. The CDR3 sequence: CASSLEFETQYF. DNA of the CDR3: TGTGCCAGCAGCTTAGAATTCGAGACCCAGTACTTC.

CDR3 DNA sequence: TGCGCCAGCAGCCAAGGCGTACTGGGGCAGGGGAATCTACGAGGCTACACCTTC. This sequence encodes CASSQGVLGQGNLRGYTF. The chain links TRBV4-3 to TRBJ1-2; tentatively, D is TRBD1 (6 bases). This CDR3 contains 18 residues. Germline-derived CDR1 and CDR2 are LGHNA and YSLEER. V lost 1 base and J 8 bases, leaving 26 bases between the germline ends.

This chain joins TRBV7-2 and TRBJ1-6, with unresolved D. The V end was cut by 5 bases, the J end by 11 bases, with 13 bases between. The CDR3 extends over 13 amino acids. The V gene's germline CDR1 is SGHTA and CDR2 FQGNSA. The CDR3 sequence is CASSATYRTPLHF. CDR3 DNA sequence: TGTGCCAGCAGCGCCACTTATCGAACACCCCTCCACTTT. Variable domain in full (rest from reference TRBV7-2 and TRBJ1-6): GAGVSQSPSNKVTEKGKDVELRCDPISGHTALYWYRQSLGQGLEFLIYFQGNSAPDKSGLPSDRFSAERTGGSVSTLTIQRTQQEDSAVYLCASSATYRTPLHFGNGTRLTVT.

This chain joins TRBV12-3 or TRBV12-4 and TRBJ2-3, with D hard to call. Between the trimmed V and J ends, which lost 3 bases and 0 bases, there was a span of 16 bases. The CDR3 consists of 17 residues. The CDR3 reads CASSFKVSFKSTDTQYF. CDR3 DNA sequence: TGTGCCAGCAGTTTTAAGGTGTCCTTTAAAAGCACAGATACGCAGTATTTT.

This clonotype was counted many times. The rearrangement uses TRBV12-3 or TRBV12-4 and TRBJ2-7; 9 nucleotides agree with TRBD1. CDR3 length: 14 residues. V lost 4 bases, J lost 4 bases, and 5 bases stayed unmatched. The CDR3 protein is CASSSDRGQYEQYF. CDR3 sequence (DNA): TGTGCCAGCAGTTCGGACAGGGGTCAATACGAGCAGTACTTC.

The J gene is TRBJ2-5, the V gene TRBV7-8; 8 bases are shared with TRBD1. The J call may be incorrect, as the DNA end agrees better with TRBJ2-7. The CDR3 extends over 16 amino acids. CDR1 SGHVS and CDR2 FQNEAQ come from the germline V gene. The CDR3 DNA reads as TGTGCCAGCACGAGCACCTTCGACAGGGGAATTGGCGAGCAGTACTTC. Protein product: CASTSTFDRGIGEQYF.